These 17 T cell receptor beta chains were sequenced from one sample in a study of regulatory T cells in long-lasting Graves disease. As to time point: persistent/refractory GD, antithyroid drugs over 5 years with positive TRAb. Isolated PBMC RNA provided the starting material for the TCR library. Through Arm-PCR of CDR3 regions and iRepertoire HTBI primers, TCR beta libraries were built. TCRdb processed the multiplex PCR reads anew with MiXCR; each CDR3 protein has one entry. The table records almost 350,000 distinct CDR3 sequences, around a fifth of them present only once. The material was peripheral blood mononuclear cells (PBMCs), obtained when the disease was refractory, from a patient treated with antithyroid drugs. Every receptor here comes from a female donor with Graves disease.

This clonotype has more than one count but fewer than ten. This chain joins TRBV5-6 and TRBJ2-6, with a possible D match to TRBD1 (6 bases). Germline V gene lookup returns CDR1 SGHDT and CDR2 YYEEEE. Deletions cut 1 base from V and 0 bases from J, with 11 bases between. There are 17 residues in the CDR3. The DNA of the CDR3 is TGTGCCAGCAGCTTGCACAGGGTCAGCTCTGGGGCCAACGTCCTGACTTTC. This gives the protein CASSLHRVSSGANVLTF.

The CDR3 spells CASGLAGGYNEQFF. The CDR3 region has the DNA TGTGCCAGCGGACTAGCGGGAGGTTACAATGAGCAGTTCTTC. This chain joins TRBV19 and TRBJ2-1, with 14 bases that match TRBD2. Per the germline V gene, CDR1 is LNHDA and CDR2 is SQIVND (reference sequence). Trimming at V came to 9 bases and at J to 4 bases, leaving 2 bases not matched to a gene. CDR3 size: 14 residues. The full variable domain, in which reference TRBV19 and TRBJ2-1 provide the parts outside the CDR3, is DGGITQSPKYLFRKEGQNVTLSCEQNLNHDAMYWYRQDPGQGLRLIYYSQIVNDFQKGDIAEGYSVSREKKESFPLTVTSAQKNPTAFYLCASGLAGGYNEQFFGPGTRLTVL.

In its sample, this clonotype was seen once. The rearrangement joins TRBV4-1 to TRBJ1-1; D is unresolved. V gave up 0 bases and J gave up 1 base, with 6 bases separating them. The germline CDR1 and CDR2 sequences are MGHRA and YSYEKL. The CDR3 length is 14 residues. The CDR3 DNA follows: TGCGCCAGCAGCCAAGACCGTCGGAACACTGAAGCTTTCTTT. This gives the protein CASSQDRRNTEAFF.

The chain employs TRBV28 and TRBJ1-2; D gene uncertain. The CDR3 runs 11 residues. Trimming pared 7 bases from V and 8 bases from J, leaving 11 bases between. Germline V gives CDR1 MDHEN, CDR2 SYDVKM. CDR3 region: CASMRARGYTF. The CDR3 DNA reads as TGTGCCAGCATGCGTGCGAGAGGCTACACCTTC.

This clonotype has at least ten counts. The V call is TRBV10-3, the J call TRBJ1-4, with 8 nucleotides matching TRBD1. CDR3 length: 15 amino acids. Germline V lookup: CDR1 ENHRY, CDR2 SYGVKD. Trimming at V came to 4 bases and at J to 8 bases, leaving 9 bases not matched to a gene. DNA of the CDR3: TGTGCCATCAGTGCGGGACAGGTCCGGGAGGAAAAACTGTTTTTT. Its protein is CAISAGQVREEKLFF.

This clonotype was recorded many times. The chain has TRBV20-1 and TRBJ1-4; 8 positions agree with TRBD1. V trimming: 5 bases; J trimming: 7 bases; junction bases outside the gene matches: 15. In germline, CDR1 is DFQATT, CDR2 SNEGSKA (reference sequence). The CDR3 is 16 residues long. CDR3 protein: CSAPFTGGAGSEKLFF. The CDR3 DNA follows: TGCAGTGCTCCGTTTACAGGGGGGGCCGGTAGTGAAAAACTGTTTTTT.

This chain uses TRBV19 with TRBJ1-1, with a possible D match to TRBD1 (5 bases). Germline values: CDR1 LNHDA, CDR2 SQIVND (reference sequence). The CDR3 is made up of 14 amino acids. The ends were cut back, 5 bases at V and 5 bases at J, with 15 bases in the middle. CDR3 DNA sequence: TGTGCCAGTAGTGTCGCTTACAAGGGGACTGAAGCTTTCTTT. It is translated as CASSVAYKGTEAFF.

With respect to this clonotype: Since a much larger clone is just one base distant, this may be a read error. This chain uses TRBV20-1 with TRBJ2-5, with a tentative D call TRBD1 (6 bases). Germline CDR1 DFQATT, CDR2 SNEGSKA (reference sequence). The CDR3 length is 13 residues. The CDR3 DNA follows: TGCATTGCTGTCACAGGGTCCCAAGAGACCCAGTACTTC. This encodes CIAVTGSQETQYF.

This clonotype showed up just a few times. This chain uses TRBV20-1 with TRBJ1-1, with 8 bases fitting TRBD1. The V gene end was trimmed by 5 bases and the J gene end by 3 bases; junction bases not matched to a gene: 5. The CDR3 contains 13 residues. The germline gives CDR1 DFQATT, CDR2 SNEGSKA (reference sequence). CDR3 sequence (DNA): TGCAGTGCTCCTCCGACAGGGGACACTGAAGCTTTCTTT. This translates into CSAPPTGDTEAFF.

V gene TRBV7-2 combines with J gene TRBJ2-7; D could derive from TRBD1 or TRBD2 (5 bases each). The CDR3 has 14 amino acids. Germline V gene data show CDR1 as SGHTA and CDR2 as FQGNSA. The V end lost 1 base, the J end lost 0 bases, and 7 bases lay between the germline ends. In DNA form, the CDR3 reads TGTGCCAGCAGCTTAGTGGGGGACTCCTACGAGCAGTACTTC. It codes for CASSLVGDSYEQYF.

This clonotype was found many times. The V call is TRBV12-3 or TRBV12-4, the J call TRBJ2-5; D ambiguous. This CDR3 comprises 13 residues. V lost 6 bases and J lost 5, with 13 bases in between. The CDR3 nucleotides are TGTGCCAGCAGGGACGCCCCGATGGAGACCCAGTACTTC. Residues: CASRDAPMETQYF.

As DNA, the CDR3 is TGTGCCAGCAGTTACCTAGGGGCTAGCGGTTACAATGAGCAGTTCTTC. This gives the protein CASSYLGASGYNEQFF. The chain combines TRBV6-9 with TRBJ2-1; 7 nucleotides align to TRBD2. The germline gives CDR1 MNHGY, CDR2 SVAAGI. The CDR3 is 16 amino acids. With V trimmed by 3 bases and J by 4 bases, 9 bases remained unmatched.

With respect to this clonotype: Given a much more abundant clone one base away, this may be a read error. It is likely a read error, because the conserved phenylalanine at the end of the CDR3 is missing. This chain joins TRBV12-3 or TRBV12-4 and TRBJ2-5; D might be TRBD2 (5 bases). Trimming shortened V by 11 bases and J by 5 bases, and 15 bases separated the two germline ends. The CDR3 is 12 amino acids. In DNA form, the CDR3 reads TGTGCCGTCGGCGAGGGAGCGGAGACCCAGTACCTC. Its translation: CAVGEGAETQYL.

This clonotype was detected ten times or more. CDR3 protein: CSVEDLRQGLSALQETQYF. In DNA, the CDR3 is TGCAGCGTTGAAGATCTTCGACAGGGTCTTTCAGCCTTACAAGAGACCCAGTACTTC. V gene TRBV29-1 combines with J gene TRBJ2-5, with 7 positions matching TRBD1. This CDR3 has 19 amino acids. Germline trimming cut 0 bases from V and 2 bases from J; bases unmatched to any gene: 18. Germline assignment: CDR1 SQVTM and CDR2 ANQGSEA.

This clonotype was picked up many times. This rearrangement joins TRBV12-3 or TRBV12-4 to TRBJ1-4; 7 bases agree with TRBD1. CDR3 length: 16 residues. V gave up 7 bases and J gave up 2 bases; unmatched junction bases: 10. The CDR3 DNA follows: TGTGCCAGCACCCAGGGGGTAGGGGGGACTAATGAAAAACTGTTTTTT. This translates into CASTQGVGGTNEKLFF.

This sequence joins TRBV6-2 or TRBV6-3 and TRBJ2-7, with D possibly matching TRBD2 (5 bases). The germline V gene encodes CDR1 MNHEY and CDR2 SVGEGT. V shed 8 bases and J shed 4 bases, with 15 bases lying between them. This CDR3 is built from 13 residues. Here the CDR3 reads CASSLPSIYEQYF. The CDR3 DNA sequence: TGTGCCAGCTCCCTTCCTAGCATTTACGAGCAGTACTTC.

The J gene is TRBJ2-5, the V gene TRBV5-1; D perhaps matches TRBD1 (5 bases). The CDR3 is 14 residues long. Trimming left V 0 bases short and J 1 base short, with 7 bases between. Germline values: CDR1 SGHRS, CDR2 YFSETQ. CDR3 sequence reads: CASSLVQGQETQYF. CDR3 DNA: TGCGCCAGCAGCTTGGTTCAGGGCCAAGAGACCCAGTACTTC.